Shown below are 29 T cell receptor beta chains from a single sample sequenced in a study of cytomegalovirus exposure and HLA in healthy donors. In the PCR, 60 Vbeta and 13 Jbeta primers were used. Data came from immunoSEQ multiplex PCR; TCRdb stores just in-frame clones and leaves some out. The table has about 200,000 clones, approximately 70% seen once. The sample consisted of PBMCs. The receptors were sampled from a man aged 40-49 years in good health and CMV-seropositive.

This sequence joins TRBV7-2 and TRBJ2-1, with 7 bases matching TRBD2. Germline values: CDR1 SGHTA, CDR2 FQGNSA. This CDR3 has 12 residues. After removal of 9 bases from V and 5 bases from J, the junction contained 4 bases not matched to a gene. The CDR3 nucleotides read TGTGCCAGAGGGAGGGGTAACAATGAGCAGTTCTTC. It yields the protein CARGRGNNEQFF.

The chain joins TRBV4-2 to TRBJ1-4, with 7 bases fitting TRBD1. The CDR3 totals 14 residues. The germline V gene has CDR1 LGHNA and CDR2 YNFKEQ. J was trimmed by 2 bases and V by 6 bases; bases with no gene match: 3. The DNA for the CDR3 is TGTGCCAGCAGTCCCAGGGGGACTAATGAAAAACTGTTTTTT. Translating gives CASSPRGTNEKLFF.

The CDR3 region is CASSIDGRLISNQPQHF. The DNA of the CDR3 is TGTGCCAGTAGTATAGATGGCAGACTAATTAGCAATCAGCCCCAGCATTTT. The chain has TRBV19 and TRBJ1-5; D call uncertain. Germline-derived CDR1 and CDR2 are LNHDA and SQIVND (reference sequence). CDR3 length equals 17 residues. Trimming took 0 bases from V and 0 from J, leaving 12 bases between them.

The rearrangement joins TRBV4-2 to TRBJ1-4; tentative D call: TRBD1 (6 bases). V lost 4 bases and J 0 bases, leaving 12 bases between the germline ends. The germline V gene encodes CDR1 LGHNA and CDR2 YNFKEQ. The CDR3 sequence is 16 residues long. The CDR3 here is CASSLTGFATNEKLFF. The CDR3 coding sequence is TGTGCCAGCAGCCTGACAGGCTTTGCAACTAATGAAAAACTGTTTTTT.

The rearrangement uses TRBV7-9 and TRBJ2-1, with 7 bases fitting TRBD2. Germline CDR1 SEHNR, CDR2 FQNEAQ (reference sequence). The CDR3 has 14 amino acids. The V gene end was trimmed by 1 base and the J gene end by 7 bases; junction bases not matched to a gene: 4. The CDR3 spells CASSLVLADNEQFF. CDR3 DNA: TGTGCCAGCAGCTTAGTTCTAGCGGATAATGAGCAGTTCTTC.

The genes are TRBV7-9 and TRBJ1-1, with D possibly TRBD1 on 6 matching bases. CDR3 length equals 14 residues. The germline CDR1 and CDR2 sequences are SEHNR and FQNEAQ (reference sequence). With 5 bases removed from V and 1 base from J, the gap between germline ends came to 11 bases. CDR3 sequence reads: CASSPNRENTEAFF. CDR3 in DNA: TGTGCCAGCAGCCCGAACAGGGAGAACACTGAAGCTTTCTTT.

The V call is TRBV4-1, the J call TRBJ1-4; no reliable D call. This CDR3 is built from 14 residues. CDR1 MGHRA and CDR2 YSYEKL come from the germline V gene. Between the trimmed V and J ends, which lost 6 bases and 5 bases, there was a span of 13 bases. CDR3 protein: CASRDTRVNEKLFF. The CDR3 region has the DNA TGCGCCAGCAGAGACACCCGCGTAAATGAAAAACTGTTTTTT.

The chain couples TRBV6-1 to TRBJ2-5, with TRBD2 identical over 7 bases. The length of the CDR3 is 18 residues. Germline assignment: CDR1 MNHNS and CDR2 SASEGT. After removal of 4 bases from V and 1 base from J, the junction contained 15 bases not matched to a gene. The CDR3, as DNA: TGTGCCAGCAGTGGGTCTCGTCGGGCTAGCGGAATCCAAGAGACCCAGTACTTC. Encoded protein: CASSGSRRASGIQETQYF.

This clone was picked up a small number of times. This chain connects TRBV2 to TRBJ1-4; TRBD1 matches 7 bases. Trimming cost V 5 bases and J 4 bases; bases outside gene matches: 4. The CDR3 sequence is 14 residues long. In germline, CDR1 is SNHLY, CDR2 FYNNEI. CDR3 sequence reads: CASSLQGSNEKLFF. DNA of the CDR3: TGTGCCAGCAGTCTACAGGGGAGTAATGAAAAACTGTTTTTT.

This chain joins TRBV18 and TRBJ1-1; 7 bases line up with TRBD1. CDR3 length: 14 amino acids. The V segment lost 6 bases and the J segment 3 bases; nucleotides outside the gene matches: 7. The V gene's germline CDR1 is KGHSH and CDR2 LQKENI. The DNA of the CDR3 is TGTGCCAGCTCGGGGGACAGTCGGGACACTGAAGCTTTCTTT. Amino acids: CASSGDSRDTEAFF.

This clone was seen once. In DNA form, the CDR3 reads TGTGCCACCAGCAGGGGGTGGAGGGGCCCCTACAATGAGCAGTTCTTC. Translated, it gives CATSRGWRGPYNEQFF. The V and J genes are TRBV15 and TRBJ2-1; tentative D call: TRBD2 (6 bases). The CDR3 consists of 16 residues. The ends were cut back, 3 bases at V and 2 bases at J, with 14 bases in the middle. Germline lookup yields CDR1 LNHNV and CDR2 YYDKDF (reference sequence). Full variable domain (rest looked up from reference TRBV15 and TRBJ2-1): DAMVIQNPRYQVTQFGKPVTLSCSQTLNHNVMYWYQQKSSQAPKLLFHYYDKDFNNEADTPDNFQSRRPNTSFCFLDIRSPGLGDTAMYLCATSRGWRGPYNEQFFGPGTRLTVL.

The rearrangement links TRBV6-1 to TRBJ1-6; D not certain. CDR3 size: 17 residues. V lost 1 base and J lost 3, with 13 bases in between. The V gene's germline CDR1 is MNHNS and CDR2 SASEGT. CDR3 loop: CASSEELGGNYNSPLHF. Here the CDR3 DNA reads TGTGCCAGCAGTGAAGAACTAGGCGGGAACTATAATTCACCCCTCCACTTT.

This clone was counted a few times. The chain carries TRBV10-3 and TRBJ1-1, with 8 bases identical to TRBD1. CDR1 ENHRY and CDR2 SYGVKD come from the germline V gene. The CDR3 spans 15 residues. J was trimmed by 1 base and V by 0 bases; bases with no gene match: 1. CDR3 in amino acids: CAISESQGANTEAFF. The CDR3 DNA follows: TGTGCCATCAGTGAGTCCCAGGGGGCGAACACTGAAGCTTTCTTT.

This clone was picked up a small number of times. The chain is built from TRBV6-8 and TRBJ1-6; perhaps TRBD1 as D (5 bases). CDR1 is MNHGY, CDR2 SAAAGT, per germline. The CDR3 contains 16 residues. V dropped 6 bases and J dropped 12 bases, with 24 bases sitting between them. In nucleotides, the CDR3 is TGTGCCAGCAGCTTCCCCAGACAGTGCCCTGGATTACCCCTCCACTTT. Its protein product is CASSFPRQCPGLPLHF.

This clone was counted a single time. The chain joins TRBV28 to TRBJ2-7; D is ambiguous. The germline V gene has CDR1 MDHEN and CDR2 SYDVKM. The CDR3 is 13 amino acids. With 6 bases removed from V and 0 bases from J, the gap between germline ends came to 9 bases. The CDR3 region is CASSPGTSYEQYF. The CDR3 DNA sequence: TGTGCCAGCAGCCCTGGCACCTCCTACGAGCAGTACTTC.

This clone was seen a single time. The genes are TRBV7-2 and TRBJ1-2; D gene unclear. Germline V lookup: CDR1 SGHTA, CDR2 FQGNSA. The CDR3 covers 14 residues. The ends were cut back, 6 bases at V and 0 bases at J, with 11 bases in the middle. The CDR3 DNA reads as TGTGCCAGCAGTTCCCCTTTAGCTAACTATGGCTACACCTTC. Protein sequence: CASSSPLANYGYTF. The whole variable domain, remainder taken from reference TRBV7-2 and TRBJ1-2, is GAGVSQSPSNKVTEKGKDVELRCDPISGHTALYWYRQSLGQGLEFLIYFQGNSAPDKSGLPSDRFSAERTGGSVSTLTIQRTQQEDSAVYLCASSSPLANYGYTFGSGTRLTVV.

This clone was observed a single time. The chain carries TRBV5-1 and TRBJ2-3; 7 bases are a match to TRBD1. There are 13 residues in the CDR3. The V segment lost 5 bases and the J segment 5 bases; nucleotides outside the gene matches: 5. Germline CDR1 reads SGHRS; CDR2 reads YFSETQ. The CDR3 coding sequence is TGCGCCAGCAGAAGGGACAGTCAAGATACGCAGTATTTT. Translation: CASRRDSQDTQYF.

The sample holds a few counts of this clone. The genes are TRBV19 and TRBJ2-3; no clear D gene. CDR1 is LNHDA and CDR2 is SQIVND in the germline V gene (reference sequence). The CDR3 contains 12 residues. V lost 5 bases to trimming and J lost 1 base, with 4 bases between them. As DNA, the CDR3 is TGTGCCAGTAGTTCCGGCACAGATACGCAGTATTTT. This gives the protein CASSSGTDTQYF.

This chain links TRBV7-2 with TRBJ2-7, with 7 bases aligning to TRBD1. Losses at the gene ends were 8 bases for V and 4 bases for J; bases not matched to a gene: 2. Germline V gene sequence: CDR1 SGHTA, CDR2 FQGNSA. This CDR3 contains 11 residues. CDR3 in DNA: TGTGCCAGCGCAGGGGGTTACGAGCAGTACTTC. Its protein product is CASAGGYEQYF.

This chain links TRBV5-1 with TRBJ2-3; 9 bases are shared with TRBD2. The CDR3 is made up of 15 amino acids. Germline loops: CDR1 SGHRS, CDR2 YFSETQ. V dropped 4 bases and J dropped 5; count of bases not matched to a gene: 8. The CDR3 DNA is TGCGCCAGCAGCCTCCGGATAGCGGGGGAAGATACGCAGTATTTT. This gives the protein CASSLRIAGEDTQYF.

This chain links TRBV23-1 with TRBJ2-2; a possible D gene is TRBD1 (6 bases). TRBV23-1 is sorted into the ORF group, with uncertain function. The CDR3 has 15 amino acids. V was clipped by 3 bases and J by 1 base, with 9 bases between them. Written as DNA, the CDR3 is TGCGCCAGCAGTCAGTCGGGACAGAACACCGGGGAGCTGTTTTTT. Translated, it gives CASSQSGQNTGELFF.

The chain recombines TRBV6-1 with TRBJ1-1, with D possibly being TRBD1 (5 bases). This CDR3 contains 13 residues. Germline lookup yields CDR1 MNHNS and CDR2 SASEGT. V lost 8 bases to trimming and J lost 3 bases, with 13 bases between them. The CDR3 loop reads CASSEGRDTEAFF. CDR3 nucleotides: TGTGCCAGCTCGGAGGGGAGGGACACTGAAGCTTTCTTT.

This clone occurred a few times. The chain links TRBV13 to TRBJ1-2, with D possibly matching TRBD1 (6 bases). Trimming took 5 bases from V and 5 from J, leaving 12 bases between them. The CDR3 runs 13 residues. Germline V gene lookup returns CDR1 PRHDT and CDR2 FYEKMQ (reference sequence). The chain's CDR3 is CASSQQGEYGYTF. The DNA of the CDR3 is TGTGCCAGCAGCCAACAGGGAGAATATGGCTACACCTTC.

This chain joins TRBV28 and TRBJ1-6; maybe TRBD1 (6 bases). CDR1 MDHEN and CDR2 SYDVKM come from the germline V gene. Trimming left V 5 bases short and J 7 bases short, with 18 bases between. This CDR3 spans 16 amino acids. The CDR3 region is CASSTGFFSRNSPLHF. CDR3 coding DNA: TGTGCCAGCAGTACAGGGTTTTTCAGTCGAAATTCACCCCTCCACTTT.

The rearrangement uses TRBV6-5 and TRBJ1-2; D perhaps matches TRBD1 (5 bases). CDR3 size: 14 residues. In germline, CDR1 is MNHEY, CDR2 SVGAGI. V dropped 7 bases and J dropped 2 bases, with 14 bases sitting between them. This CDR3 reads CASTKLGGNYGYTF. DNA of the CDR3: TGTGCCAGCACCAAACTCGGGGGGAACTATGGCTACACCTTC.

The table lists this clone with a few counts. The V gene is TRBV15, the J gene TRBJ1-5, with TRBD1 identical over 7 bases. The CDR3 consists of 15 residues. Germline V lookup: CDR1 LNHNV, CDR2 YYDKDF (reference sequence). V shed 1 base, J shed 3 bases, and the junction held 3 bases outside the gene matches. The CDR3 here is CATSRGQGDNQPQHF. The CDR3 DNA follows: TGTGCCACCAGCAGAGGACAGGGCGACAATCAGCCCCAGCATTTT.

This clone appeared a few times. J is TRBJ2-2 and V is TRBV4-1; 7 bases fit TRBD1. There are 17 residues in the CDR3. From germline, CDR1 is MGHRA and CDR2 YSYEKL. Trimming cost V 1 base and J 0 bases; bases outside gene matches: 5. As DNA, the CDR3 is TGCGCCAGCAGCCAAGCATCCGGGACAGCGAACACCGGGGAGCTGTTTTTT. This translates into CASSQASGTANTGELFF.

The chain couples TRBV2 to TRBJ2-7, with 12 bases that match TRBD1. The J segment lost 2 bases and the V segment lost 2 bases, leaving 4 bases of the junction unmatched. The CDR3 covers 16 residues. The germline CDR1 and CDR2 sequences are SNHLY and FYNNEI. The CDR3 reads CASSEWGQGATYEQYF. CDR3 DNA sequence: TGTGCCAGCAGTGAATGGGGACAGGGGGCTACCTACGAGCAGTACTTC.

V usage is TRBV7-9 and J usage is TRBJ2-7, with a possible D match to TRBD2 (7 bases). V was cut by 1 base and J by 1 base, with 11 bases left in between. Germline V gene sequence: CDR1 SEHNR, CDR2 FQNEAQ (reference sequence). The CDR3 is 15 residues long. CDR3 sequence reads: CASSLVGRGSYEQYF. CDR3 DNA sequence: TGTGCCAGCAGCTTAGTAGGGAGGGGGTCCTACGAGCAGTACTTC.